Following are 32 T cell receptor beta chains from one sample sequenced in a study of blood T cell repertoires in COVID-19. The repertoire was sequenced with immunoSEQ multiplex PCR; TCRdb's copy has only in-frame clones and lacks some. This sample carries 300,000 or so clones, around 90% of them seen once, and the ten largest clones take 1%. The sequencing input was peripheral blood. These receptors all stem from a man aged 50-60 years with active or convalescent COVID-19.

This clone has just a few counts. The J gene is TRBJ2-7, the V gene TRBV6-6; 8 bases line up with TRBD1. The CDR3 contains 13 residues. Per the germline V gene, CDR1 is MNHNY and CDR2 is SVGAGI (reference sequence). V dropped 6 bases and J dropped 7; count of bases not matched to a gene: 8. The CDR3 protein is CASRDRGVGEQYF. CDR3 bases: TGTGCCAGCAGAGACAGGGGAGTGGGTGAGCAGTACTTC.

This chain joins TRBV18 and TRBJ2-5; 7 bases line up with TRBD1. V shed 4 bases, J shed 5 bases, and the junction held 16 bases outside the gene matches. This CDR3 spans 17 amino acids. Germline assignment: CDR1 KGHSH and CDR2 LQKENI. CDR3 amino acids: CASSLRQGKSKRETQYF. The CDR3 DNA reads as TGTGCCAGCTCACTACGACAGGGCAAGAGTAAAAGGGAGACCCAGTACTTC.

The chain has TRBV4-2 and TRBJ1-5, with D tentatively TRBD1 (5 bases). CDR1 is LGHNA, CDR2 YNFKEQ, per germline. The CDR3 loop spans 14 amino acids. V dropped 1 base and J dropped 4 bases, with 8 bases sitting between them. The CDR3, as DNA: TGTGCCAGCAGCCAAGTGGGGGGAAATCAGCCCCAGCATTTT. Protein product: CASSQVGGNQPQHF.

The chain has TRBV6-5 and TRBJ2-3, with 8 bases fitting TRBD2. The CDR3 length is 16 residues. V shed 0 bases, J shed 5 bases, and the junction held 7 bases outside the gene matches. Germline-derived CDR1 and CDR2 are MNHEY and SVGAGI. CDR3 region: CASSYSIGAGGDTQYF. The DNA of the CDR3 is TGTGCCAGCAGTTACTCGATCGGGGCGGGGGGAGATACGCAGTATTTT.

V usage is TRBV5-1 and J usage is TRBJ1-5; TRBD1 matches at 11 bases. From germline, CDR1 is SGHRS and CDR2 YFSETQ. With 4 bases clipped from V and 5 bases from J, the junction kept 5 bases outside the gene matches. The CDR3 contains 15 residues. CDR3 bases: TGCGCCAGCAGCCGGACAGGGGGCGCGGATCAGCCCCAGCATTTT. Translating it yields CASSRTGGADQPQHF. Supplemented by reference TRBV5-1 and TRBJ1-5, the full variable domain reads KAGVTQTPRYLIKTRGQQVTLSCSPISGHRSVSWYQQTPGQGLQFLFEYFSETQRNKGNFPGRFSGRQFSNSRSEMNVSTLELGDSALYLCASSRTGGADQPQHFGDGTRLSIL.

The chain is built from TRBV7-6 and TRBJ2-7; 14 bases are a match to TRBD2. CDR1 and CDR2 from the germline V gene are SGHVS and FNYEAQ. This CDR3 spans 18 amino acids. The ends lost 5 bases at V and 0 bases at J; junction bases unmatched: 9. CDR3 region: CASSPGLAGGPSSYEQYF. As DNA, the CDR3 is TGTGCCAGCAGCCCCGGACTAGCGGGAGGTCCTAGCTCCTACGAGCAGTACTTC.

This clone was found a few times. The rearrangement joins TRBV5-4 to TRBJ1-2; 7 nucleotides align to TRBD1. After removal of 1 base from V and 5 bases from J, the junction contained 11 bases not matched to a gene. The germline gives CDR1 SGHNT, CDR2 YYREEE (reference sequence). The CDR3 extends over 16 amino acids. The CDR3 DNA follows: TGTGCCAGCAGCTTGCCCGGGGCAGGGGGTAAATATGGCTACACCTTC. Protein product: CASSLPGAGGKYGYTF.

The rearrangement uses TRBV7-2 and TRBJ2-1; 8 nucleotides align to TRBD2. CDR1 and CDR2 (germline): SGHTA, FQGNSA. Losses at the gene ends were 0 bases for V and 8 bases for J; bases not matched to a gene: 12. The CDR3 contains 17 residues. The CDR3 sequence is CASSLALRGAGGDEQFF. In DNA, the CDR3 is TGTGCCAGCAGCTTAGCGCTAAGAGGGGCGGGGGGCGATGAGCAGTTCTTC.

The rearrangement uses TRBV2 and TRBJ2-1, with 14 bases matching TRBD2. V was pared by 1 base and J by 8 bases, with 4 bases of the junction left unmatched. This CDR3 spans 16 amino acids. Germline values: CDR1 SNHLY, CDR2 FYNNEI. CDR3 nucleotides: TGTGCCAGCAGTGAAGAGGGACTAGCGGGAGAAGATGAGCAGTTCTTC. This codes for CASSEEGLAGEDEQFF.

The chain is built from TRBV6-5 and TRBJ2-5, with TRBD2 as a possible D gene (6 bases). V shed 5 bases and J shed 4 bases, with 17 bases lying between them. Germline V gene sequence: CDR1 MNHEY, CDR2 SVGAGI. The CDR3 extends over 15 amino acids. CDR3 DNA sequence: TGTGCCAGCAGTCGTGCAAGACTAGTCCGAGAGACCCAGTACTTC. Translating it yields CASSRARLVRETQYF.

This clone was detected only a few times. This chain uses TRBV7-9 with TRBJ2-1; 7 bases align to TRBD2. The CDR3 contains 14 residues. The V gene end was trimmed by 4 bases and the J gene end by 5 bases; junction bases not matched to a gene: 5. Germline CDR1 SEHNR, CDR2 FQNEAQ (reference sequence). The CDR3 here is CASSSSGTNNEQFF. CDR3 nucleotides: TGTGCCAGCAGCTCTAGCGGAACTAACAATGAGCAGTTCTTC.

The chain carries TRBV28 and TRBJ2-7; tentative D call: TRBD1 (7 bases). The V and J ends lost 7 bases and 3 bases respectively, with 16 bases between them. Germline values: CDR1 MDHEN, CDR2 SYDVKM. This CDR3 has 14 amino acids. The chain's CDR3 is CASNEGGTDYEQYF. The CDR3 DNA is TGTGCCAGCAACGAAGGAGGGACAGACTACGAGCAGTACTTC.

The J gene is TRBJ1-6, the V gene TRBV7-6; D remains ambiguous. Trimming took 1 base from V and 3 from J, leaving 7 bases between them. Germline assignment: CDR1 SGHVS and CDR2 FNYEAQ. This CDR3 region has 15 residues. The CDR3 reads CASSLEPGYNSPLHF. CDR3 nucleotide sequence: TGTGCCAGCAGCTTAGAACCGGGCTATAATTCACCCCTCCACTTT.

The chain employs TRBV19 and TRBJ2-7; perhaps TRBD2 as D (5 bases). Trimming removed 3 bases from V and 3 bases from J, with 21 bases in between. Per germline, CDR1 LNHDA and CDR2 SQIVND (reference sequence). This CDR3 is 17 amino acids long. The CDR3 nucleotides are TGTGCCAGTAGTATCCACGTTGGCGGGTTAGGGTTCTACGAGCAGTACTTC. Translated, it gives CASSIHVGGLGFYEQYF.

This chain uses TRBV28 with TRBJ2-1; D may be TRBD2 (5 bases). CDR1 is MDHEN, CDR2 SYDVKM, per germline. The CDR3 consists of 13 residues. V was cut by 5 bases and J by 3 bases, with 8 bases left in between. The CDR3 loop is CASSVDYYNEQFF. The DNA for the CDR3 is TGTGCCAGCAGTGTTGACTACTACAATGAGCAGTTCTTC.

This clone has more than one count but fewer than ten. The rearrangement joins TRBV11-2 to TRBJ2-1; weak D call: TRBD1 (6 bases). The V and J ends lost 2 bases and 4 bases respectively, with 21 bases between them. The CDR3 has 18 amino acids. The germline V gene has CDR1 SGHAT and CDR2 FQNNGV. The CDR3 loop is CASSLSRTGTPKYNEQFF. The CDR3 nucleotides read TGTGCCAGCAGCTTATCAAGGACCGGGACACCCAAATACAATGAGCAGTTCTTC.

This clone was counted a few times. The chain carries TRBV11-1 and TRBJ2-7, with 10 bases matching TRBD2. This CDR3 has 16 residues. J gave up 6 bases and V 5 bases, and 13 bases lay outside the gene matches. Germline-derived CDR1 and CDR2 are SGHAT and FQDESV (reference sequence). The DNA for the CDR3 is TGTGCCAGCAGCGGCACGACTAGCGGGCACGCTATCGAGCAGTACTTC. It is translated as CASSGTTSGHAIEQYF. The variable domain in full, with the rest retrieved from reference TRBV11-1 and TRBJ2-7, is EAEVAQSPRYKITEKSQAVAFWCDPISGHATLYWYRQILGQGPELLVQFQDESVVDDSQLPKDRFSAERLKGVDSTLKIQPAELGDSAMYLCASSGTTSGHAIEQYFGPGTRLTVT.

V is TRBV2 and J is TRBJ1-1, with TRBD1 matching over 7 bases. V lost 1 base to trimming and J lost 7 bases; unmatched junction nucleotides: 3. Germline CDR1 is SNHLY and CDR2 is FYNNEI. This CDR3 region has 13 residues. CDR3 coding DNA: TGTGCCAGCAGTGAAGAGAGACAGGGTGAAGCTTTCTTT. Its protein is CASSEERQGEAFF.

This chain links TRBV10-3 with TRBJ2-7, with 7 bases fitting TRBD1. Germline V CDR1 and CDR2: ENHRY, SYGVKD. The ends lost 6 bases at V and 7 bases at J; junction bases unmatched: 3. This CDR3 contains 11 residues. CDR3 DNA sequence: TGTGCCATCAGCGGACAGGTGGAGCAGTACTTC. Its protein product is CAISGQVEQYF.

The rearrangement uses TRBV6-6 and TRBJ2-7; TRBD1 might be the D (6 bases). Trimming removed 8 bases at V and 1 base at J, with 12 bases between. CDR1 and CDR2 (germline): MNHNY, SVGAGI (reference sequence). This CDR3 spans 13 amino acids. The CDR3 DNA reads TGTGCCAGCCATCGGGACATTTCCTACGAGCAGTACTTC. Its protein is CASHRDISYEQYF.

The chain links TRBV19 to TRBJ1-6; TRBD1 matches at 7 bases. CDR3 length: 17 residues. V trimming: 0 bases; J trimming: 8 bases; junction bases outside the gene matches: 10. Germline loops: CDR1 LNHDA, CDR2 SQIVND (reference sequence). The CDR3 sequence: CASSIDLSGQLHSPLHF. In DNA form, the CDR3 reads TGTGCCAGTAGTATAGATCTATCGGGACAGCTTCATTCACCCCTCCACTTT.

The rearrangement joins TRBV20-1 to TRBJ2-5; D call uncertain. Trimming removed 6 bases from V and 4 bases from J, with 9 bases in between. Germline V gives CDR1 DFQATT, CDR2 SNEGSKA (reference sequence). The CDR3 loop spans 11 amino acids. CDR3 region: CSAVALETQYF. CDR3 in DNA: TGCAGTGCCGTAGCTCTAGAGACCCAGTACTTC.

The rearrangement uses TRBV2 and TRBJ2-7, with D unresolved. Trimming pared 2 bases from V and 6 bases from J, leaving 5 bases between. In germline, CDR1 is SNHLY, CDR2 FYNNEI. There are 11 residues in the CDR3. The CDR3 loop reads CASSELSEQYF. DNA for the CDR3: TGTGCCAGCAGTGAATTGAGCGAGCAGTACTTC.

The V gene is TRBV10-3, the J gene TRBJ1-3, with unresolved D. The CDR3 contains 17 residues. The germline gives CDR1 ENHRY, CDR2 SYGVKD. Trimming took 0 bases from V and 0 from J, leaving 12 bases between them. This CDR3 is CAISESEGGPSGNTIYF. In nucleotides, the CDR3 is TGTGCCATCAGTGAGTCGGAGGGCGGCCCCTCTGGAAACACCATATATTTT.

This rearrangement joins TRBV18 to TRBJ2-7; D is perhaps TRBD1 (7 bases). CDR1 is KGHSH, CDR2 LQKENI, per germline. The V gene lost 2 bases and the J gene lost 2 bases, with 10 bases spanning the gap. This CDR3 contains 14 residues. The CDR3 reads CASSPAGQPYEQYF. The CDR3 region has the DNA TGTGCCAGCTCACCAGCGGGACAGCCCTACGAGCAGTACTTC.

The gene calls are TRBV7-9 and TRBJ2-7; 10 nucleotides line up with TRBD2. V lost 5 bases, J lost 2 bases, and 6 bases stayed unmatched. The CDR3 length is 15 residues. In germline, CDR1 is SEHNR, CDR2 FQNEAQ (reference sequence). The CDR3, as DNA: TGTGCCAGCAGCCAAGGACTAGCGGACACCTACGAGCAGTACTTC. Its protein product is CASSQGLADTYEQYF.

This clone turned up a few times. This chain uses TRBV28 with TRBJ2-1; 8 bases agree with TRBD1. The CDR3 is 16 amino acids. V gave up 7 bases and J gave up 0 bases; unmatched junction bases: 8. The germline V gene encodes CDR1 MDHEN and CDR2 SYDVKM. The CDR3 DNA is TGTGCCAGCATCGACAGGGGAGCGCGCTCCTACAATGAGCAGTTCTTC. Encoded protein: CASIDRGARSYNEQFF.

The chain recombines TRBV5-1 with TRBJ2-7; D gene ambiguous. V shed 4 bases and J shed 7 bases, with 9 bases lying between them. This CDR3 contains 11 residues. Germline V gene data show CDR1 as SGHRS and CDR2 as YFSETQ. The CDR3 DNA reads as TGCGCCAGCAGCGAACTCGGGGAGCAGTACTTC. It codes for CASSELGEQYF.

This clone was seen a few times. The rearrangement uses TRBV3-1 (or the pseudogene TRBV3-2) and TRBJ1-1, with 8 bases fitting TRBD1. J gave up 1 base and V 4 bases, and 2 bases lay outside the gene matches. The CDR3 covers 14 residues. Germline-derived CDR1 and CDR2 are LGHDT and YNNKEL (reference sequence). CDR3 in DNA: TGTGCCAGCAGCCCCACAGGGGGGAACACTGAAGCTTTCTTT. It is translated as CASSPTGGNTEAFF.

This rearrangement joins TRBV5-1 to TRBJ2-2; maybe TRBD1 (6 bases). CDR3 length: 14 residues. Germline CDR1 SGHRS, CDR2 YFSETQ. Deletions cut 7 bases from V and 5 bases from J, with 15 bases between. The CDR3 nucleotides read TGCGCCAGCCGCCCGGGCAGGGGAACCGGGGAGCTGTTTTTT. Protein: CASRPGRGTGELFF.

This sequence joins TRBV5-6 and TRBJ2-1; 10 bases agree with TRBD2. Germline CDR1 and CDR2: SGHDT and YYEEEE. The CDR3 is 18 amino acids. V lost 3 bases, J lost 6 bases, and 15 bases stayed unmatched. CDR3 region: CASSSGGEREGLRNEQFF. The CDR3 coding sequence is TGTGCCAGCAGCTCCGGTGGCGAGCGGGAGGGTCTCCGCAATGAGCAGTTCTTC.

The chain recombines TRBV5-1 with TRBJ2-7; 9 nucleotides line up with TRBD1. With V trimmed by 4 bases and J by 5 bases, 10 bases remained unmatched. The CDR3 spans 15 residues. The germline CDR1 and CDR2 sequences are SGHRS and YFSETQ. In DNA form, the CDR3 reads TGCGCCAGCAGCCCGGACAGGGGCCTCCCCCACGAGCAGTACTTC. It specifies CASSPDRGLPHEQYF.